What follows is one T cell receptor (beta chain) and its context. Its antigen is as yet unknown. The data belong to a study of shared clonotypes between healthy human individuals. General observations from the study: Among donors, clonotype sharing was expected to be affected by sequencing depth.

CDR3 size: 13 residues. From germline, CDR1 is LNHDA and CDR2 SQIVND (reference sequence). V gave up 6 bases and J gave up 4 bases, with 12 bases separating them. Over several immunoSEQ plates, each subset's genomic DNA was distributed in even portions. Sequencing was performed with immunoSEQ multiplex PCR; in TCRdb, only in-frame clones are kept and a portion is missing. This sample has roughly 2 million clones, with 90% to 95% found just once. Sequenced material: naive CD4+ T cells sorted from blood. Subset of the sample: CD45RA+ positively selected. This chain joins TRBV19 and TRBJ1-2; TRBD1 might be the D (6 bases). The TCR originated in a man aged 18 to 30 in good health. For the CDR3, the DNA is TGTGCCAGTAGGGGGGCTAAAGGCTATGGCTACACCTTC. It yields the protein CASRGAKGYGYTF.